This TCR beta chain was profiled in a study of identical twins. TCRdb itself ran the 5' RACE reads through MiXCR, one entry per CDR3 protein. The table lists around 680,000 distinct CDR3 sequences, 8.6% of them singletons, with 0.98% in the top ten. Germline V gene sequence: CDR1 MDHEN, CDR2 SYDVKM. This CDR3 comprises 15 residues. Between the trimmed V and J ends, which lost 3 bases and 5 bases, there was a span of 13 bases. Another study also made use of these data, one on yellow fever vaccine responses in identical twins.

The V gene is TRBV28, the J gene TRBJ2-2, with TRBD1 as a possible D gene (6 bases). This TCR was recovered from a woman between 18 and 29 years old in good health. Material for sequencing was PBMCs. DNA for the CDR3: TGTGCCAGCAGTTTGACCGGGACACTTACCGGGGAGCTGTTTTTT. As protein: CASSLTGTLTGELFF.